This TCR beta chain was profiled in a study of cytomegalovirus exposure and HLA in healthy donors. Study-wide background: A subsequent analysis reported that the roughly 120 validation repertoires were produced on the same platform that had also been used for the approximately 710 first-cohort repertoires.

The study's findings and limits: CMV antigen specificity of three CMV-associated chains was confirmed in vitro. Among TCR beta chains, those listed as cytomegalovirus-associated numbered about 160.

TCRdb's table, derived via immunoSEQ multiplex PCR, lists solely in-frame clones and lacks some. The sample includes roughly 130,000 clones, around nine tenths of them seen just once. Germline-derived CDR1 and CDR2 are SGHAT and FQNNGV. V lost 3 bases to trimming and J lost 0 bases, with 7 bases between them. The CDR3 has 14 amino acids. To note about this clone: Its target is unknown.

The donors were part of the validation cohort of 120 subjects. That cohort was separate from the first cohort, which comprised 670 or so subjects. The TCR originated in a young man in good health and CMV-seronegative. Sequencing used PBMCs. The chain combines TRBV11-2 with TRBJ2-3; D may be TRBD2 (6 bases). The DNA for the CDR3 is TGTGCCAGCAGCTTGGGACTCAGCACAGATACGCAGTATTTT. Translating it yields CASSLGLSTDTQYF.